This TCR beta chain is drawn from a study of blood T cell repertoires in COVID-19. Study in general: Both acute and convalescent COVID-19 samples were obtained from the United States, Italy and Spain. The cDNA or gDNA used as material had been derived from T cells, B-cell-depleted T cells, or PBMCs.

Authors' analysis steps: The assay estimated nucleated cells by amplifying reference gene primers. Generated by immunoSEQ multiplex PCR, the TCRdb table keeps only in-frame clones and is missing some. V and J calls plus clone size are reproduced from that table; the DNA served to infer D and trimming. Counted here are 130,000 or so clones, over 75% occurring once; the ten biggest clones make up more than 15%. Sequenced input: peripheral blood. The origin of this receptor is a man aged 55 to 70 with active or convalescent COVID-19.

CDR3 sequence reads: CSVEENRSGNTIYF. CDR3 nucleotides: TGCAGCGTTGAAGAAAACAGGTCTGGAAACACCATATATTTT. V and J are TRBV29-1 and TRBJ1-3; D possibly corresponds to TRBD1 (5 bases). Germline V gene sequence: CDR1 SQVTM, CDR2 ANQGSEA. V was cut by 0 bases and J by 1 base, with 7 bases left in between. The CDR3 is 14 amino acids.